This T cell receptor beta chain stems from a study of T cell responses to AZD1222 COVID-19 vaccine. Trimming took 5 bases from V and 0 from J, leaving 11 bases between them. CDR1 and CDR2 (germline): LNHDA, SQIVND (reference sequence). This CDR3 region has 15 residues. General study results and limits: Reportedly, nearly half of unique spike TCRs recognized epitopes outside B.1.351/B.1.1.7 mutations. Repertoires were sampled only after the peak T cell response.

Sequenced by immunoSEQ multiplex PCR; TCRdb stores in-frame clones only, minus some. The profile shows some 150,000 clones, roughly nine tenths of them singletons. Points on this clone: What it recognizes is unknown.

The chain is built from TRBV19 and TRBJ2-4; D is perhaps TRBD1 (5 bases). The sequence was obtained from an adult in good health. The sample here was peripheral blood, taken on day 0 of AZD1222 vaccination. The CDR3 DNA reads as TGTGCCAGTAGTCCCATTAGGGGAGCCAAAAACATTCAGTACTTC. It is translated as CASSPIRGAKNIQYF. Complete variable domain (other parts from reference TRBV19 and TRBJ2-4): DGGITQSPKYLFRKEGQNVTLSCEQNLNHDAMYWYRQDPGQGLRLIYYSQIVNDFQKGDIAEGYSVSREKKESFPLTVTSAQKNPTAFYLCASSPIRGAKNIQYFGAGTRLSVL.